Sequencing of this TCR beta chain was carried out in a study of cytomegalovirus exposure and HLA in healthy donors. PCR primers comprised 60 Vbeta and 13 Jbeta primers. Sequenced by immunoSEQ multiplex PCR; TCRdb stores in-frame clones only, minus some. This repertoire shows about 160,000 clones, 70% to 80% found once; its top ten account for about 4.5%. V was clipped by 4 bases and J by 7 bases, with 14 bases between them. This CDR3 spans 13 amino acids. Germline V gene lookup returns CDR1 SGHRS and CDR2 YFSETQ. This clonotype was obtained from a man between 35 and 55 years old in good health and CMV-seronegative. Sequences were obtained from PBMCs. The V gene is TRBV5-1, the J gene TRBJ1-2; D not resolved. The CDR3: CASSPDSMGGYTF. In DNA, the CDR3 is TGCGCCAGCAGCCCGGACTCCATGGGTGGCTACACCTTC.